Below are 10 T cell receptor beta chains sequenced from a single sample in a study of blood T cells in healthy people across ages. Together with a sample-barcoded 5' primer, a J-beta primer mix was included in a second PCR lasting about 6 to 11 cycles. One entry per CDR3 protein, called by TCRdb with MiXCR from the 5' RACE reads. This sample has approximately 1.5 million distinct CDR3 sequences, with about 35% found just once. The sequencing sample was made of blood. These receptors were taken from a woman aged 25 to 39 in good health.

The V gene is TRBV2, the J gene TRBJ2-7, with unresolved D. V dropped 2 bases and J dropped 2 bases, with 10 bases sitting between them. The CDR3 length is 14 residues. CDR1 and CDR2 (germline): SNHLY, FYNNEI. In nucleotides, the CDR3 is TGTGCCAGCAGTGAACGGCTTACTCCCTACGAGCAGTACTTC. It translates to CASSERLTPYEQYF.

The chain couples TRBV7-3 to TRBJ2-5, with 9 bases fitting TRBD2. Germline V CDR1 and CDR2: SGHTA, FQGTGA. The CDR3 is 15 residues long. After removal of 2 bases from V and 5 bases from J, the junction contained 6 bases not matched to a gene. CDR3 amino acids: CASSLEGGRDETQYF. DNA for the CDR3: TGTGCCAGCAGCTTAGAAGGCGGGAGGGACGAGACCCAGTACTTC.

This clonotype was seen a few times. The gene calls are TRBV7-9 and TRBJ2-7, with D uncertain. There are 15 residues in the CDR3. Germline CDR1 reads SEHNR; CDR2 reads FQNEAQ (reference sequence). V lost 2 bases and J lost 0, with 11 bases in between. In DNA, the CDR3 is TGTGCCAGCAGCTTATCAGGACGAAACTCCTACGAGCAGTACTTC. Protein sequence: CASSLSGRNSYEQYF.

This clonotype was found a few times. The gene calls are TRBV29-1 and TRBJ1-1; 7 bases line up with TRBD1. The CDR3 runs to 11 residues. V lost 6 bases and J lost 8; bases outside the gene matches: 6. CDR1 SQVTM and CDR2 ANQGSEA come from the germline V gene. CDR3 nucleotide sequence: TGCAGCGTCACGACAGGGACCGAAGCTTTCTTT. This translates into CSVTTGTEAFF.

The chain has TRBV4-1 and TRBJ2-7; TRBD2 aligns across 11 bases. The germline gives CDR1 MGHRA, CDR2 YSYEKL. The length of the CDR3 is 17 residues. J was trimmed by 4 bases and V by 5 bases; bases with no gene match: 13. The DNA of the CDR3 is TGCGCCAGCAGCACCCAACCGGGACTAGCGGTCGGATACGAGCAGTACTTC. The encoded protein is CASSTQPGLAVGYEQYF.

Remarks on this clonotype: Germline and junction disagree at one end, which may indicate a read error. V and J are TRBV29-1 and TRBJ1-1; no definite D call. This CDR3 has 12 residues. Germline CDR1 reads SQVTM; CDR2 reads ANQGSEA. The CDR3 nucleotides are TGCAGCGCTGAAGTAATAGTGTTTGAAGCTTTCTTT. Protein: CSAEVIVFEAFF.

This clonotype was found a few times. CDR3 in DNA: TGCGCCAGCAGCCAAGACGCCATATACAATGAGCAGTTCTTC. Residues: CASSQDAIYNEQFF. The rearrangement joins TRBV4-1 to TRBJ2-1; D unclear. Germline CDR1 and CDR2: MGHRA and YSYEKL. Between the trimmed V and J ends, which lost 0 bases and 4 bases, there was a span of 7 bases. This CDR3 spans 14 amino acids.

Only one count was recorded for this clonotype. Sequence at one end of the junction differs from germline and may be a read error. The chain couples TRBV10-3 to TRBJ2-1, with 9 bases identical to TRBD2. The CDR3 runs to 14 residues. Germline CDR1 is ENHRY and CDR2 is SYGVKD. This CDR3 is CASGLAPLNNGQFF. DNA for the CDR3: TGTGCCAGCGGACTAGCGCCCTTAAACAATGGGCAGTTCTTC.

For the CDR3, the DNA is TGCAGCGTCGCAGGGGGCTTTGGAAACACCATATATTTT. As protein: CSVAGGFGNTIYF. V usage is TRBV29-1 and J usage is TRBJ1-3; TRBD1 aligns across 8 bases. The V and J ends lost 6 bases and 3 bases, in that order; junction bases with no gene match: 4. This CDR3 is built from 13 residues. CDR1 SQVTM and CDR2 ANQGSEA come from the germline V gene. The whole variable domain, filled in from reference TRBV29-1 and TRBJ1-3, reads SAVISQKPSRDICQRGTSLTIQCQVDSQVTMMFWYRQQPGQSLTLIATANQGSEATYESGFVIDKFPISRPNLTFSTLTVSNMSPEDSSIYLCSVAGGFGNTIYFGEGSWLTVV.

This clonotype turned up a few times. The V call is TRBV7-2, the J call TRBJ2-5, with D tentatively TRBD2 (5 bases). Germline V gene lookup returns CDR1 SGHTA and CDR2 FQGNSA. This CDR3 has 16 amino acids. Trimming left V 1 base short and J 4 bases short, with 16 bases between. The CDR3 sequence: CASSLGVLDLSETQYF. CDR3 DNA sequence: TGTGCCAGCAGCTTAGGGGTACTAGATTTGTCAGAGACCCAGTACTTC.